This T cell receptor (beta chain) originates from a study of T cells in Graves' hyperthyroidism and ophthalmopathy. Amplification yielded TCR beta CDR3 regions, with RNA transcripts as the source. TCR CDR3 underwent first-round RT-PCR with the HTBI primer set. Each CDR3 protein gets one entry after TCRdb re-called the multiplex PCR reads with MiXCR. Here the sample spans about 840,000 distinct CDR3 sequences, roughly 40% being singletons. Overall study results and limits: Researchers found most expanded thyroid clonotypes above 0.001 in blood as well.

As regards this clonotype: Its antigen is undetermined.

Not enrolled were patients with uncontrolled infection, other autoimmune disease, pregnancy or lactation. The diagnoses drew upon clinical symptoms, serum thyroxine and TRAb, thyroid ultrasound and orbital computed tomography. Germline loops: CDR1 SNHLY, CDR2 FYNNEI. Between the trimmed V and J ends, which lost 7 bases and 5 bases, there was a span of 18 bases. The CDR3 runs to 14 residues. The sequencing sample was made of blood. The sequence derives from a man between 18 and 29 years old with Graves' hyperthyroidism. The gene calls are TRBV2 and TRBJ2-7, with D possibly called TRBD1 or TRBD2 (6 bases each). This chain's CDR3 is CASTLLGGSHEQYF. DNA of the CDR3: TGTGCCAGCACTCTTTTAGGGGGGAGCCACGAGCAGTACTTC.